These 3 T cell receptor beta chains were sequenced from one sample in a study of neurological immune-mediated disorders. MiXCR was run by TCRdb on the 5' RACE reads, yielding one entry per CDR3 protein. The table records under 50,000 distinct CDR3 sequences, 20% to 30% of them present only once. Sequences were obtained from PBMCs. Receptors originate from a woman between 65 and 79 years old in good health.

This clonotype was recorded at least ten times. V usage is TRBV5-1 and J usage is TRBJ2-3; 11 positions match TRBD1. Germline loops: CDR1 SGHRS, CDR2 YFSETQ. V shed 4 bases, J shed 2 bases, and the junction held 9 bases outside the gene matches. The CDR3 has 17 residues. CDR3 residues: CASSPGTGGLNTDTQYF. The CDR3 DNA reads as TGCGCCAGCAGCCCGGGGACAGGGGGTTTAAACACAGATACGCAGTATTTT.

This clonotype was detected many times. The chain has TRBV5-1 and TRBJ2-1, with 9 bases lining up with TRBD2. V shed 1 base and J 6 bases; nucleotides not matched to a gene: 5. This CDR3 is built from 15 residues. CDR1 SGHRS and CDR2 YFSETQ come from the germline V gene. In nucleotides, the CDR3 is TGCGCCAGCAGCTTGACGTCTAGCGGGATCAATGAGCAGTTCTTC. This encodes CASSLTSSGINEQFF. The whole variable domain, filled in from reference TRBV5-1 and TRBJ2-1, reads KAGVTQTPRYLIKTRGQQVTLSCSPISGHRSVSWYQQTPGQGLQFLFEYFSETQRNKGNFPGRFSGRQFSNSRSEMNVSTLELGDSALYLCASSLTSSGINEQFFGPGTRLTVL.

Ten or more counts support this clonotype. The chain uses TRBV5-5 and TRBJ1-1; the D is unclear. The V gene lost 2 bases and the J gene lost 11 bases, with 10 bases spanning the gap. The length of the CDR3 is 11 residues. CDR1 is SGHKS, CDR2 YYEKEE, per germline (reference sequence). The CDR3 sequence: CASSFLGWAFF. CDR3 nucleotide sequence: TGTGCCAGCAGCTTTTTAGGCTGGGCTTTCTTT. Based on the CDR3 plus reference TRBV5-5 and TRBJ1-1, the full variable domain is DAGVTQSPTHLIKTRGQQVTLRCSPISGHKSVSWYQQVLGQGPQFIFQYYEKEERGRGNFPDRFSARQFPNYSSELNVNALLLGDSALYLCASSFLGWAFFGQGTRLTVV.